This TCR beta chain appears in the sequencing data of a study of PD-1 blockade in classical Hodgkin lymphoma. The assay was immunoSEQ multiplex PCR, and TCRdb's table has in-frame clones only and misses some. This sample has 50,000 or so clones, with 73% found just once. Germline loops: CDR1 SGHNT, CDR2 YYREEE (reference sequence). The ends lost 5 bases at V and 1 base at J; junction bases unmatched: 4. This CDR3 spans 14 amino acids. All the patients suffered relapse after autologous stem cell transplantation, and brentuximab vedotin exposure differed. This clone was observed once. The sequencing here drew on peripheral blood mononuclear cells (PBMCs), taken before the second cycle of nivolumab. This receptor was taken from a human donor with classical Hodgkin lymphoma. This chain connects TRBV5-4 to TRBJ2-3, with TRBD1 matching 7 bases. The CDR3 nucleotides are TGTGCCAGCAGAGAGACAGGGCGCACAGATACGCAGTATTTT. This gives the protein CASRETGRTDTQYF.